The 22 T cell receptor beta chains listed next were all sequenced from one sample in a study of blood T cell repertoires in COVID-19 (dated by TCRdb to between 2020 and 2021). To prepare the library, the immunoSEQ multiplex PCR assay was applied. The source is immuneACCESS, and TCRdb retained only in-frame sequences with V and J called. Part of the clones is not carried over; for the studies checked, unresolved V genes explain less than half of this, and the remainder is unexplained. This sample comprises tens of thousands of clones, about 92% of them detected only once. The ten biggest clones cover roughly 7% of the sample. Sample: peripheral blood. All receptors come from a man younger than 35 with COVID-19, enrolled during active disease.

The rearrangement joins TRBV12-3 or TRBV12-4 to TRBJ2-7; D may be TRBD1 (6 bases). The ends were cut back, 6 bases at V and 6 bases at J, with 12 bases in the middle. The CDR3 is 12 residues long. The CDR3, as DNA: TGTGCCAGCAGCTCCGAGGGGGTCGAGCAGTACTTC. Translated, it gives CASSSEGVEQYF.

The chain joins TRBV28 to TRBJ2-5, with TRBD2 matching over 10 bases. V lost 4 bases, J lost 5 bases, and 13 bases stayed unmatched. Per the germline V gene, CDR1 is MDHEN and CDR2 is SYDVKM. The CDR3 runs to 17 residues. The chain's CDR3 is CASSSRGAGGGEETQYF. In DNA, the CDR3 is TGTGCCAGCAGTTCCCGGGGAGCGGGAGGGGGCGAGGAGACCCAGTACTTC.

The rearrangement joins TRBV11-3 to TRBJ1-2; 8 bases are a match to TRBD1. This CDR3 contains 16 residues. The J segment lost 3 bases and the V segment lost 9 bases, leaving 15 bases of the junction unmatched. The germline V gene encodes CDR1 SGHNT and CDR2 YENEEA. In DNA, the CDR3 is TGTGCCAGAACCCTTACTCCAACAGGGGGTGACTATGGCTACACCTTC. Its translation: CARTLTPTGGDYGYTF.

This sequence joins TRBV21-1 and TRBJ2-7; the table's TRBD1 call for D was not verified on the DNA. TRBV21-1 is a documented pseudogene. This CDR3 contains 14 residues. The CDR3 sequence: CASSKDGEGDEQYF. The CDR3 DNA is TGTGCCAGCAGCAAAGATGGGGAAGGGGACGAGCAGTACTTC.

This clone was detected a few times. This sequence joins TRBV7-2 and TRBJ1-6; TRBD1 is a possible D gene (6 bases). Germline CDR1 and CDR2: SGHTA and FQGNSA. Trimming shortened V by 5 bases and J by 5 bases, and 13 bases separated the two germline ends. The CDR3 length is 15 residues. CDR3 loop: CASSPLGQNNSPLHF. The CDR3 region has the DNA TGTGCCAGCAGCCCACTAGGACAGAATAATTCACCCCTCCACTTT. The full variable domain, its missing parts supplied by reference TRBV7-2 and TRBJ1-6, is GAGVSQSPSNKVTEKGKDVELRCDPISGHTALYWYRQSLGQGLEFLIYFQGNSAPDKSGLPSDRFSAERTGGSVSTLTIQRTQQEDSAVYLCASSPLGQNNSPLHFGNGTRLTVT.

Ten or more counts support this clone. The CDR3 region is CASSQYGTANYGYTF. As DNA, the CDR3 is TGCGCCAGCAGCCAATACGGGACAGCAAATTATGGCTACACCTTC. V is TRBV4-1 and J is TRBJ1-2; 7 bases match TRBD1. V lost 2 bases, J lost 5 bases, and 8 bases stayed unmatched. The CDR3 consists of 15 residues. Germline V lookup: CDR1 MGHRA, CDR2 YSYEKL.

V and J are TRBV5-6 and TRBJ2-7; TRBD1 matches 7 bases. The trim removed 1 base at V and 3 bases at J, leaving 7 bases unmatched. The germline V gene encodes CDR1 SGHDT and CDR2 YYEEEE. The CDR3 is 15 residues long. CDR3 region: CASSLKGAGIYEQYF. The CDR3 nucleotides read TGTGCCAGCAGCTTGAAGGGGGCCGGGATCTACGAGCAGTACTTC.

The chain combines TRBV28 with TRBJ2-5; D is possibly TRBD2 (6 bases). Trimming removed 2 bases from V and 1 base from J, with 8 bases in between. This CDR3 has 14 residues. The germline CDR1 and CDR2 sequences are MDHEN and SYDVKM. The CDR3 DNA reads as TGTGCCAGCAGTTTAGCCGGGGGCCAAGAGACCCAGTACTTC. Translation: CASSLAGGQETQYF.

The chain is built from TRBV5-5 and TRBJ2-2, with D maybe TRBD1 (6 bases). From germline, CDR1 is SGHKS and CDR2 YYEKEE (reference sequence). V gave up 4 bases and J gave up 5 bases, with 21 bases separating them. CDR3 length: 17 residues. This CDR3 reads CASSHPGLVGGTGELFF. The CDR3 DNA is TGTGCCAGCAGCCACCCCGGACTGGTAGGGGGTACCGGGGAGCTGTTTTTT.

The chain has TRBV10-3 and TRBJ2-7, with 9 bases that match TRBD1. The J segment lost 3 bases and the V segment lost 4 bases, leaving 7 bases of the junction unmatched. CDR1 and CDR2 (germline): ENHRY, SYGVKD. The CDR3 runs to 15 residues. Written as DNA, the CDR3 is TGTGCCATCAGTGGATTCCCGACAGGGGGCTACGAGCAGTACTTC. Protein product: CAISGFPTGGYEQYF.

The table lists this clone with a count of one. The chain carries TRBV14 and TRBJ2-1; D unresolved. Germline V gives CDR1 SGHDN, CDR2 FVKESK. The CDR3 extends over 14 amino acids. V was clipped by 0 bases and J by 7 bases, with 10 bases between them. For the CDR3, the DNA is TGTGCCAGCAGCCAAGATTTGCTTAGAAATGAGCAGTTCTTC. It yields the protein CASSQDLLRNEQFF.

This clone was found once. The chain carries TRBV16 and TRBJ1-1, with D unclear. The germline V gene has CDR1 KGHSY and CDR2 FQNENV. V lost 6 bases and J 2 bases, leaving 13 bases between the germline ends. The CDR3 spans 14 residues. CDR3 amino acids: CASSHSPLNTEAFF. The CDR3 nucleotides read TGTGCCAGCAGTCACTCCCCACTTAACACTGAAGCTTTCTTT.

The chain combines TRBV30 with TRBJ1-6; the match to TRBD1 covers 7 bases. The CDR3 runs 16 residues. Trimming cost V 1 base and J 1 base; bases outside gene matches: 4. Per the germline V gene, CDR1 is GTSNPN and CDR2 is SVGIG (reference sequence). The CDR3 DNA is TGTGCCTGGAGTGAGGGGGCGGTATCCTATAATTCACCCCTCCACTTT. Protein: CAWSEGAVSYNSPLHF.

The chain is built from TRBV2 and TRBJ2-1; D not resolved. The CDR3 consists of 11 residues. The V gene's germline CDR1 is SNHLY and CDR2 FYNNEI. V lost 5 bases to trimming and J lost 8 bases, with 7 bases between them. CDR3 nucleotide sequence: TGTGCCAGCAGTCTGGAGTATGAGCAGTTCTTC. Protein: CASSLEYEQFF. Looking up the rest from reference TRBV2 and TRBJ2-1 gives the full variable domain: EPEVTQTPSHQVTQMGQEVILRCVPISNHLYFYWYRQILGQKVEFLVSFYNNEISEKSEIFDDQFSVERPDGSNFTLKIRSTKLEDSAMYFCASSLEYEQFFGPGTRLTVL.

The chain combines TRBV3-1 (or the pseudogene TRBV3-2) with TRBJ2-1; D remains unclear. The germline V and J ends were trimmed by 2 bases and 6 bases, with 17 bases remaining between them. The CDR3 is made up of 16 amino acids. Looked up from germline, CDR1 is LGHDT and CDR2 is YNNKEL (reference sequence). The CDR3 reads CASSQTPLFSGNEQFF. In nucleotides, the CDR3 is TGTGCCAGCAGCCAAACCCCGCTTTTTTCAGGCAATGAGCAGTTCTTC.

V gene TRBV7-9 combines with J gene TRBJ2-2, with 7 nucleotides matching TRBD2. This CDR3 spans 17 amino acids. From germline, CDR1 is SEHNR and CDR2 FQNEAQ (reference sequence). J gave up 7 bases and V 5 bases, and 16 bases lay outside the gene matches. Here the CDR3 DNA reads TGTGCCAGCAGCCAAGTGTCCAGGGCGGGAGCGGTCGGGGAGCTGTTTTTT. This gives the protein CASSQVSRAGAVGELFF.

This clone was counted a few times. DNA of the CDR3: TGTGCCACCAGCAGGGAGAGTAGCGGGATGGGTTACAATGAGCAGTTCTTC. Translated, it gives CATSRESSGMGYNEQFF. The chain links TRBV15 to TRBJ2-1, with 8 bases fitting TRBD2. The CDR3 runs to 17 residues. CDR1 is LNHNV, CDR2 YYDKDF, per germline (reference sequence). The V segment lost 3 bases and the J segment 4 bases; nucleotides outside the gene matches: 11.

The chain combines TRBV6-6 with TRBJ1-5, with D possibly being TRBD1 (6 bases). With 5 bases removed from V and 0 bases from J, the gap between germline ends came to 20 bases. The CDR3 loop spans 18 amino acids. From germline, CDR1 is MNHNY and CDR2 SVGAGI (reference sequence). The CDR3 is CASSLPRTVKHSNQPQHF. CDR3 coding DNA: TGTGCCAGCAGTCTACCAAGGACAGTAAAACATAGCAATCAGCCCCAGCATTTT.

The gene calls are TRBV27 and TRBJ1-1, with D unresolved. This CDR3 is 15 amino acids long. The V end lost 2 bases, the J end lost 1 base, and 11 bases lay between the germline ends. Germline V gives CDR1 MNHEY, CDR2 SMNVEV (reference sequence). CDR3 coding DNA: TGTGCCAGCAGTTTAAGAACAGACCAGAACACTGAAGCTTTCTTT. Translation: CASSLRTDQNTEAFF.

The chain uses TRBV10-3 and TRBJ2-4, with 11 bases lining up with TRBD1. Germline V gives CDR1 ENHRY, CDR2 SYGVKD. The CDR3 consists of 15 residues. After removal of 5 bases from V and 3 bases from J, the junction contained 3 bases not matched to a gene. CDR3 nucleotide sequence: TGTGCCATCAGTCCCGGGACAGGGGGCAAAAACATTCAGTACTTC. It codes for CAISPGTGGKNIQYF.

The V call is TRBV2, the J call TRBJ1-6; possible D gene TRBD1, 5 bases. Germline CDR1 SNHLY, CDR2 FYNNEI. V was pared by 9 bases and J by 6 bases, with 12 bases between. This CDR3 is built from 13 residues. The CDR3 nucleotides are TGTGCCAGGCGGGACGTTTTTAATTCACCCCTCCACTTT. Protein product: CARRDVFNSPLHF.

V gene TRBV7-9 combines with J gene TRBJ2-1; D perhaps matches TRBD1 (5 bases). The CDR3 consists of 12 residues. V was shortened by 2 bases and J by 7 bases, with 6 bases between the two germline ends. Germline V lookup: CDR1 SEHNR, CDR2 FQNEAQ (reference sequence). CDR3 DNA sequence: TGTGCCAGCAGCTTAAGGGGTAATGAGCAGTTCTTC. Translating it yields CASSLRGNEQFF. The full variable domain, its missing parts supplied by reference TRBV7-9 and TRBJ2-1, is DTGVSQNPRHKITKRGQNVTFRCDPISEHNRLYWYRQTLGQGPEFLTYFQNEAQLEKSRLLSDRFSAERPKGSFSTLEIQRTEQGDSAMYLCASSLRGNEQFFGPGTRLTVL.